This T cell receptor beta chain was observed in a study of Ad26.COV2.S vaccination and SARS-CoV-2 variants. Study context: Dosing was one shot or two shots 56 days apart.

Findings and caveats of the study: Researchers reported similar non-spike TCR breadth in vaccine and placebo recipients. Vaccine recipients posted higher spike-specific TCR breadth than their placebo counterparts.

Treatment reported: about 20 received Ad26.COV2.S at low or high dose, single or two shots; about 5 received placebo; per-sample allocation not given. Samples came from day 63 after the first vaccine or placebo injection. Donation came from an adult in Boston who was aged 18-55 years. Worth noting for this clone: Its antigen is unidentified.

The table came from immunoSEQ multiplex PCR; TCRdb's copy has only in-frame clones and leaves some out. Among some 370,000 clones listed, about 80% were seen once. V lost 4 bases and J 2 bases, leaving 13 bases between the germline ends. This CDR3 has 15 residues. Germline V lookup: CDR1 LGHNA, CDR2 YSLEER. This clonotype was sampled from a person aged 18-60 years who received the Ad26.COV2.S COVID-19 vaccine or a placebo. The source was peripheral blood, collected in a trial of Ad26.COV2.S vaccine versus placebo. The chain links TRBV4-3 to TRBJ2-3, with D possibly being TRBD1 or TRBD2 (5 bases each). The CDR3 region is CASSLGRNPTDTQYF. The CDR3 DNA is TGCGCCAGCAGCCTGGGACGGAACCCCACAGATACGCAGTATTTT.